Listed here is a single TCR beta chain. The data were taken from a study of Ad26.COV2.S vaccination and SARS-CoV-2 variants. On the study more broadly: The Ad26.COV2.S arm of the COV1001 trial was where the donor was placed. Ad26.COV2.S was injected intramuscularly once or twice, 56 days apart.

Sample treatment: 15 to 20 received Ad26.COV2.S at low or high dose, single or two shots; about five received placebo; per-sample allocation not given. The investigators took samples on day 63 after the first vaccine or placebo injection. In the vaccine, an Ad26 vector expressed the SARS-CoV-2 spike of the Wuhan strain. Trimming stripped 3 bases from V and 2 bases from J, with 11 bases between. The CDR3 spans 15 residues. In germline, CDR1 is LGHNA, CDR2 YSLEER. TCRdb's copy holds only in-frame clones and misses some; the assay was immunoSEQ multiplex PCR. This table holds 440,000 or so clones, 90% found once.

The sequence came from a person between 18 and 59 years old who received the Ad26.COV2.S COVID-19 vaccine or a placebo. This chain connects TRBV4-3 to TRBJ2-1; D gene unclear. The specimen comprised peripheral blood, sampled in a trial of Ad26.COV2.S vaccine versus placebo. This CDR3 reads CASSHRTATYNEQFF. Here the CDR3 DNA reads TGCGCCAGCAGCCACCGGACGGCTACCTACAATGAGCAGTTCTTC.